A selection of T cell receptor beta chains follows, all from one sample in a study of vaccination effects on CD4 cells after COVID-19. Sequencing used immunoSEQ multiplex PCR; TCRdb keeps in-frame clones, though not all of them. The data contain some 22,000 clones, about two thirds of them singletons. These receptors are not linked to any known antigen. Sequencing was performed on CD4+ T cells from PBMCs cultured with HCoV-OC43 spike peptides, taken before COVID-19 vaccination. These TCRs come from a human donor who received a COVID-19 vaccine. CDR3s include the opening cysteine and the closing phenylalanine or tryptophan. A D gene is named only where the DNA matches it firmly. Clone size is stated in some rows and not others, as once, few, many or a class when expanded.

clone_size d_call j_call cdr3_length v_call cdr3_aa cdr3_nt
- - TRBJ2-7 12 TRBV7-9 CASRNRDYEQYF TGTGCCAGCAGAAACAGGGACTACGAGCAGTACTTC
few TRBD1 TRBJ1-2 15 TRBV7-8 CASSRSTGEVHGYTF TGTGCCAGCAGCAGATCGACAGGGGAGGTTCATGGCTACACCTTC
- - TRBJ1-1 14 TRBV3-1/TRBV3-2 CASSHGVSNTEAFF TGTGCCAGCAGCCACGGGGTGTCGAACACTGAAGCTTTCTTT
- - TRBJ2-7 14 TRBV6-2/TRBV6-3 CASSYSTSSYEQYF TGTGCCAGCAGTTACTCGACGAGCTCCTACGAGCAGTACTTC
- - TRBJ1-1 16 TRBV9 CASSEPPGQVNTEAFF TGTGCCAGCAGCGAACCTCCGGGACAAGTGAACACTGAAGCTTTCTTT
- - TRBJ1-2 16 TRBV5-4 CASSYRPVLENYGYTF TGTGCCAGCAGCTATCGACCCGTTTTGGAAAACTATGGCTACACCTTC
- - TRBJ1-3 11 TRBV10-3 CAIKGTGTIYF TGTGCCATCAAAGGTACCGGGACCATATATTTT
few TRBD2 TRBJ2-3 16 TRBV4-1 CASTNGLAGVGDTQYF TGCGCCAGCACCAACGGACTAGCGGGAGTCGGAGATACGCAGTATTTT
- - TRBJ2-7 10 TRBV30 CAGGDNEQYF TGTGCCGGCGGCGACAACGAGCAGTACTTC
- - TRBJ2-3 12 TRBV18 CASSPRGDTQYF TGTGCCAGCTCACCGCGGGGAGATACGCAGTATTTT
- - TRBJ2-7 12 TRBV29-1 CSVEQGGYEQYF TGCAGCGTTGAACAGGGGGGCTACGAGCAGTACTTC
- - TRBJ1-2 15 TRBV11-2 CASRKLGRPNYGYTF TGTGCCAGCCGTAAGCTGGGCAGACCTAACTATGGCTACACCTTC
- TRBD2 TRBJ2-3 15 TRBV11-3 CASSQDSGGAGTQYF TGTGCCAGCAGCCAGGATAGCGGGGGGGCAGGTACGCAGTATTTT
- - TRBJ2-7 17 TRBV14 CASSQDSVWDLSYEQYF TGTGCCAGCAGCCAAGATTCCGTATGGGATCTCTCCTACGAGCAGTACTTC
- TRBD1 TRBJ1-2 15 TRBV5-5 CASSSTWTGSYGYTF TGTGCCAGCAGCTCCACCTGGACAGGGAGCTATGGCTACACCTTC
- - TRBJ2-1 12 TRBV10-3 CAINQGPNEQFF TGTGCCATCAACCAGGGGCCCAATGAGCAGTTCTTC
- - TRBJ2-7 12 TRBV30 CAYDRSSYEQYF TGTGCCTACGACAGAAGCTCCTACGAGCAGTACTTC
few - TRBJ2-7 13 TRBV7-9 CASSAVWSYEQYF TGTGCCAGCAGCGCCGTTTGGTCCTACGAGCAGTACTTC
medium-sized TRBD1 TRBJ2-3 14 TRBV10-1 CASSEGTDQDTQYF TGCGCCAGCAGTGAAGGGACAGACCAGGATACGCAGTATTTT
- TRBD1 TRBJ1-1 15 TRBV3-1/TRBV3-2 CASSQPGQGIAEAFF TGTGCCAGCAGCCAACCGGGACAGGGGATCGCTGAAGCTTTCTTT
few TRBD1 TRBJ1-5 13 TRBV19 CASSKGAIQPQHF TGTGCCAGTAGTAAGGGGGCGATTCAGCCCCAGCATTTT
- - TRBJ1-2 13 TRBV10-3 CAISEIQGPAFAF TGTGCCATCAGTGAAATCCAGGGCCCGGCCTTCGCCTTC
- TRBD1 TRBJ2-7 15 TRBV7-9 CASSKGQARAYEQYF TGTGCCAGCAGCAAAGGACAGGCTCGGGCCTACGAGCAGTACTTC
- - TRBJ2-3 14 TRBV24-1 CATSDTVGADTQYF TGTGCCACCAGTGATACGGTAGGGGCAGATACGCAGTATTTT
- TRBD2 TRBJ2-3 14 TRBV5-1 CASSLGTSADTQYF TGCGCCAGCAGCTTGGGGACTAGCGCGGATACGCAGTATTTT
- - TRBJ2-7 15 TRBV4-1 CASSRVGVADYEQYF TGCGCCAGCAGCCGAGTCGGAGTAGCGGACTACGAGCAGTACTTC
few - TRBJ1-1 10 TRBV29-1 CSARNTEAFF TGCAGCGCCCGGAACACTGAAGCTTTCTTT
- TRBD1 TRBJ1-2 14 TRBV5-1 CASSLGQGAEGYTF TGCGCCAGCAGCTTGGGACAGGGGGCGGAAGGCTACACCTTC
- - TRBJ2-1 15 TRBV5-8 CASSLAGASYNEQFF TGTGCCAGCAGCTTAGCCGGGGCCTCCTACAATGAGCAGTTCTTC
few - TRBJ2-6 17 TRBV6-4 CASSEGAANSGANVLTF TGTGCCAGCAGTGAAGGGGCAGCCAACTCTGGGGCCAACGTCCTGACTTTC
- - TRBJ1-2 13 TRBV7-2 CASSPDANYGYTF TGTGCCAGCAGCCCTGATGCCAACTATGGCTACACCTTC
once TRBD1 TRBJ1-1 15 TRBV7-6 CASSPGQGAIAEAFF TGTGCCAGCAGCCCCGGACAGGGGGCGATTGCTGAAGCTTTCTTT
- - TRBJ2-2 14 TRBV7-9 CASSMRANTGELFF TGTGCCAGCAGCATGCGGGCAAACACCGGGGAGCTGTTTTTT
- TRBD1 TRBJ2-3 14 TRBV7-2 CASSSIHTGGTQYF TGTGCCAGCAGCTCGATCCACACAGGGGGTACGCAGTATTTT
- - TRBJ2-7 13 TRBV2 CASSGQTFYEQYF TGTGCCAGCAGTGGACAGACGTTCTACGAGCAGTACTTC
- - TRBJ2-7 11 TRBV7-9 CASSLSYEQYF TGTGCCAGCAGCTTAAGCTACGAGCAGTACTTC
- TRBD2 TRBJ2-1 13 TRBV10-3 CATLGTSSHEQFF TGTGCCACCCTCGGGACTAGTTCTCATGAGCAGTTCTTC
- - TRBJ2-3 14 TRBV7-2 CASSYTRGTDTQYF TGTGCCAGCAGCTATACCAGGGGCACAGATACGCAGTATTTT
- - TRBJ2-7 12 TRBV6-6 CASSQWDYEQYF TGTGCCAGCAGTCAATGGGATTACGAGCAGTACTTC
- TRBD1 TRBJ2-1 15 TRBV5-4 CASTFGQGGHNEQFF TGTGCCAGCACATTCGGACAGGGCGGGCACAATGAGCAGTTCTTC
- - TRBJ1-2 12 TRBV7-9 CASSLLLEGYTF TGTGCCAGCAGCTTGCTTCTGGAGGGCTACACCTTC
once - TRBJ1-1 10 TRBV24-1 CATRSTEAFF TGTGCCACCAGGTCAACTGAAGCTTTCTTT
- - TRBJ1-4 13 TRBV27 CASSLVGDKKLFF TGTGCCAGCAGTTTGGTAGGGGATAAAAAACTGTTTTTT
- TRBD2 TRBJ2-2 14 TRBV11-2 CASSPSGAGGELFF TGTGCCAGCAGCCCTAGCGGGGCAGGCGGGGAGCTGTTTTTT
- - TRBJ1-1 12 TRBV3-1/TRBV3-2 CASSHPDTEAFF TGTGCCAGCAGCCACCCGGACACTGAAGCTTTCTTT
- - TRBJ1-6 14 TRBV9 CASSVASGNSPLHF TGTGCCAGCAGCGTAGCTTCCGGTAATTCACCCCTCCACTTT
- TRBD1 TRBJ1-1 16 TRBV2 CASSAYGTGVGTEAFF TGTGCCAGCAGTGCCTATGGGACAGGGGTTGGCACTGAAGCTTTCTTT
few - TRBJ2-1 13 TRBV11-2 CASSFGRSNEQFF TGTGCCAGCAGCTTCGGCAGAAGTAATGAGCAGTTCTTC
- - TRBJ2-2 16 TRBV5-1 CASSLQPGGNTGELFF TGCGCCAGCAGCTTACAACCCGGTGGGAACACCGGGGAGCTGTTTTTT
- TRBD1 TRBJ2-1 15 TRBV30 CAWTPGQGSYNEQFF TGTGCCTGGACCCCAGGACAGGGATCCTACAATGAGCAGTTCTTC
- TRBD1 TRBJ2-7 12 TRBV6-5 CASSRDSYEQYF TGTGCCAGCAGCCGGGACAGCTACGAGCAGTACTTC
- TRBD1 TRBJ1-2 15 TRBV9 CASSVGQGTNYGYTF TGTGCCAGCAGCGTAGGACAGGGGACTAACTATGGCTACACCTTC
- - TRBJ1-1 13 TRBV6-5 CASSYVENTEAFF TGTGCCAGCAGTTACGTCGAGAACACTGAAGCTTTCTTT
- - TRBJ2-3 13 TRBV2 CASSDQWGDTQYF TGTGCCAGCAGTGACCAGTGGGGAGATACGCAGTATTTT
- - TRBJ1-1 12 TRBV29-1 CSVGQVNTEAFF TGCAGCGTTGGACAGGTGAACACTGAAGCTTTCTTT